This TCR beta chain was documented in a study of the immune and genomic landscape of osteosarcoma (TCRdb year 2020). A note on the overall study: The overall cohort comprised roughly 50 pediatric and adult patients with high-grade osteosarcoma, with a median age at diagnosis of 25 to 30 years (range about 5-90). Poor-risk disease was overrepresented in the cohort, as 73% of patients had an unfavorable pathologic response to standard therapy and 67% had died. Patients in the overall cohort were around 60% male, and roughly 80% presented with localized disease at diagnosis. The study profiled osteosarcoma specimens with whole genome, RNA and T-cell receptor sequencing plus immunohistochemistry and reverse phase protein arrays to define immunogenic potential. To characterize the osteosarcoma immunogenomic landscape, TCR sequencing results were integrated with transcriptome, protein array and immunostaining data. The goal of the study was to explain why immune checkpoint inhibitors show limited clinical activity in osteosarcoma. A few patients contributed a couple of samples from the same tumor site. Study-level results and caveats: Sample size was not determined by any statistical method, because osteosarcoma is rare and all possible samples were collected. In five cases, the repertoire was dominated by a single hyperexpanded clone, and fewer than 100 T-cell clonotypes were detected in all five cases. The clonality benchmarks were taken from external normal skin and healthy peripheral blood data instead of from matched normal tissue. Although TCR productive clonality was higher in the immune-hot C3 cluster than in the cold C1 cluster, TCR productive clonality was still low overall. Matched blood was collected from only two patients, alongside the frozen tumor specimens. Overall, productive TCR clonality was low, with an average of 0.09 and a maximum of 0.3, which suggests limited T-cell clonal expansion.

Specimens were post-treatment primary, local recurrence and metastasis tumors from poor-prognosis patients. Per the germline V gene, LGHNA is the CDR1 and YSLEER is the CDR2. From V the trimming removes 0 bases and from J it removes 7 bases, while the gene matches leave 11 bases of the junction unaccounted for. The CDR3 measures 18 amino acids from cysteine to phenylalanine. Just the 54-base CDR3 DNA is kept, in frame starting at base 1. Note on this clone: This clone's antigen is unknown. Base qualities are missing; no much larger clone stands one base away.

TCR beta chain CDR3 regions were immunosequenced with the ImmunoSEQ Assay (Adaptive Biotechnologies). Concerning the study's data processing: The ImmunoSEQ Analyzer platform was used to export TCRB rearrangements, read counts, read proportions and gene usage. T-cell clonality was computed as 1 minus Pielou's evenness on productive rearrangements. In the clonal space homeostasis analysis, clonotypes were binned as rare, small, medium, large or hyperexpanded (0.01 to 1 of the repertoire). TCR productive clonality was compared across immune clusters C1, C2 and C3 using the Wilcoxon rank sum test. TCRdb re-hosts the immuneACCESS table, in-frame sequences only. Its copies lack some clones; in the studies checked, an unresolved V gene accounts for under half of them, and the cause for the rest is not known. D and trimming were read from the DNA, whereas the V and J calls and clone size are those reported in that table. This sample holds hundreds of clones; roughly two thirds were observed only once. Clones ranked in the top ten supply around a third of the sample.

The sample taken for sequencing was primary tumor tissue from the humerus. The cell subset or site label, read with the paper, signifies: resected primary osteosarcoma tumor. The clonotype comes from a woman aged 65 to 85 with osteosarcoma. The age is the age at diagnosis. The rearranged chain carries TRBV4-3 and TRBJ1-6, and 8 bases in between align with TRBD1. The nucleotide sequence is given as TGCGCCAGCAGCCAAGACTCGGTACAGGGGGTTAAGAATTCACCCCTCCACTTT. The encoded protein is CASSQDSVQGVKNSPLHF.